This T cell receptor (beta chain) was captured by sequencing in a study of regulatory T cells in long-lasting Graves disease. This clonotype was detected many times. Antigen specificity is unknown. Study conclusions and caveats: The study found lower TCR diversity in persistent Graves' patients than in newly diagnosed ones. Persistent disease was associated with favored TRBV28 usage and with favored use of TRBJ1-2 and TRBJ2-5.

V was cut by 8 bases and J by 1 base, with 9 bases left in between. The CDR3 extends over 13 amino acids. The germline CDR1 and CDR2 sequences are MDHEN and SYDVKM. Arm-PCR of CDR3 regions and iRepertoire HTBI primers were the basis on which TCR beta libraries were built. Using its own MiXCR run on the multiplex PCR reads, TCRdb lists one record per CDR3 protein. The table records 380,000 or so distinct CDR3 sequences, about 16% of them present only once. Time point in this sample: newly diagnosed GD, antithyroid drugs for less than 3 months. Isolated PBMC RNA provided the starting material for the TCR library. The data were also submitted as part of a second study, on T cells in Graves' hyperthyroidism and ophthalmopathy. That source reports: Every diagnosis used clinical symptoms, serum thyroxine and TRAb, thyroid ultrasound and orbital computed tomography. Most thyroid clonotypes with frequency above 0.001 were detected in blood.

This TCR came from a young woman with Graves disease. The source material was peripheral blood mononuclear cells (PBMCs), sampled at new diagnosis, from a patient treated with antithyroid drugs. This chain connects TRBV28 to TRBJ2-1; D remains ambiguous. Here the CDR3 DNA reads TGTGCCAGCCGGAGCCGTTCCTACAATGAGCAGTTCTTC. This translates into CASRSRSYNEQFF.